This TCR beta chain was obtained from a study of graft-versus-host responses after intestinal transplantation. The germline CDR1 and CDR2 sequences are SGHNT and YYREEE (reference sequence). V lost 4 bases and J lost 0; bases outside the gene matches: 7. The CDR3 runs 16 residues. The protocol was immunoSEQ multiplex PCR, while the TCRdb copy is restricted to in-frame clones and leaves out a portion. The table lists 15,000 to 20,000 clones, roughly 33% of them singletons. This sample comprised alloreactive CD4+ T cells from a mixed lymphocyte reaction culture, obtained before transplantation. Specified subset: CFSE-low proliferating T cells sorted from roughly 6-day pre-transplant mixed lymphocyte reaction (GvH or HvG direction). The chain is built from TRBV5-4 and TRBJ2-7, with TRBD2 matching 10 bases. The receptor's source is a human patient who was an organ donor for intestinal transplantation. Here the CDR3 DNA reads TGTGCCAGCAGCGTTCTTGGGACTAGCGCCTCCTACGAGCAGTACTTC. Translated, it gives CASSVLGTSASYEQYF.